This T cell receptor beta chain was obtained from a study of post-analysis software for immune sequencing data. Overall study results and limits: F measure showed strong co-clustering of same-batch samples. With TRBV5-6, TRBV5-1 and TRBV20-1 included, about 5 TRBV segments were more frequent in patients than in controls.

With 6 bases clipped from V and 4 bases from J, the junction kept 8 bases outside the gene matches. This CDR3 has 13 amino acids. Germline-derived CDR1 and CDR2 are SQVTM and ANQGSEA. Every TCR beta cDNA library bore unique molecular identifiers. TCRdb re-analysed the PCR reads in MiXCR, keeping a single row per CDR3 protein. The table shows roughly 600,000 distinct CDR3 sequences, with around 47% occurring only once. About this clonotype itself: Its specificity is unknown.

This receptor was identified in a girl aged 5-17 years with multiple sclerosis. The source material was blood. The V and J genes are TRBV29-1 and TRBJ2-5; 7 positions match TRBD1. CDR3 nucleotide sequence: TGCAGCGTAGAAAGGGGGCGCGGAGAGACCCAGTACTTC. Translated, it gives CSVERGRGETQYF.